A single TCR beta chain is shown here with its context. The antigen is undetermined. Construction of the TCR beta libraries employed iRepertoire HTBI primers in conjunction with Arm-PCR of CDR3 regions. From the multiplex PCR reads, TCRdb called clonotypes with MiXCR, one entry per CDR3 protein. The table has fewer than 550,000 distinct CDR3 sequences, about 15% seen once; the top ten hold just under 25%. As to time point: newly diagnosed GD, antithyroid drugs for less than 3 months. PBMC RNA was the source of the TCR library. This entry belongs to a study of regulatory T cells in long-lasting Graves disease. Study results and caveats: Patients with persistent Graves' had lower TCR diversity than newly diagnosed patients. Favoring TRBV28, TRBJ1-2 and TRBJ2-5 was a feature seen in persistent disease.

The germline V gene has CDR1 MNHGY and CDR2 SVAAGI. The CDR3 covers 13 residues. Trimming cost V 3 bases and J 6 bases, with 12 bases left between them. These same data were also listed under a study on T cells in Graves' hyperthyroidism and ophthalmopathy. From that study: Blood samples included most of the expanded thyroid clonotypes exceeding 0.001. Ophthalmopathy onset followed model prediction by a median approximately seven months.

The J gene is TRBJ2-7, the V gene TRBV6-9, with D possibly TRBD2 on 5 matching bases. The specimen was peripheral blood mononuclear cells (PBMCs), collected at new diagnosis, from a patient treated with antithyroid drugs. This receptor was identified in a woman between 40 and 65 years old with Graves disease. The CDR3, as DNA: TGTGCCAGCAGTTACTTACGGGGTCCCGAGCAGTACTTC. Encoded protein: CASSYLRGPEQYF.